This T cell receptor beta chain was captured by sequencing in a study of control samples from healthy donors and cancer patients. This CDR3 contains 16 residues. Trimming removed 2 bases from V and 1 base from J, with 11 bases in between. CDR1 is LGHDT and CDR2 is YNNKEL in the germline V gene (reference sequence). The protocol was immunoSEQ multiplex PCR, while the TCRdb copy is restricted to in-frame clones and leaves out a portion. The profile covers 150,000 to 200,000 clones, with around 88% appearing a single time and roughly 5.3% taken by the ten largest. The genes are TRBV3-1 (or the pseudogene TRBV3-2) and TRBJ2-2; D possibly corresponds to TRBD1 (5 bases). This receptor was taken from a woman in her twenties or thirties in good health. The specimen sequenced was blood. The CDR3 nucleotides are TGTGCCAGCAGCCAAAGACCGCAGGGGAACACCGGGGAGCTGTTTTTT. Amino acids: CASSQRPQGNTGELFF.